This TCR beta chain was documented in a study of T cells in Graves' hyperthyroidism and ophthalmopathy (dated by TCRdb to about 2019). For the wider study: Peripheral blood samples were taken at the time of initial diagnosis, prior to any treatment. TCR V-J signatures able to tell the groups apart were searched for in a discovery cohort of 95 or so patients, of whom more than 40 had Graves' ophthalmopathy and about 60 had stable Graves' hyperthyroidism. Prospective prediction of ophthalmopathy was tested in an independent validation cohort of 18 to 20 hyperthyroidism patients and roughly 16 patients who later progressed to ophthalmopathy. For training and testing, the 100 or so patients in the discovery cohort were randomly divided in a 7:3 ratio. Thyroid tissue and blood T-cell repertoires from about six Graves' hyperthyroidism patients were also compared in the study. Once sampling was done, hyperthyroidism patients were given methimazole at a starting dose of 30 mg daily, whereas ophthalmopathy patients were given high-dose intravenous methylprednisolone. The paper reports TCR Vbeta CDR3 sequencing of fewer than 150 peripheral blood samples: around 45 ophthalmopathy, under 80 hyperthyroidism and roughly 17 progressor patients.

General study outcomes and caveats: A 13 V-J signature model separated ophthalmopathy from stable hyperthyroidism, with just over 85% sensitivity and about 81% specificity in cross-validation and 80%/75% in testing. Sample size was not statistically predetermined, and investigators were not blinded to group allocation. Blood samples also contained most of the expanded thyroid clonotypes (frequency above 0.001), which suggests that blood repertoires may reflect thyroid immune responses. In validation, progression to ophthalmopathy was predicted by the model with more than 65% sensitivity and just over 72% specificity, a median of 6.5 months before onset.

Comments on this clonotype: Its antigen target is currently unknown. Qualities for individual bases were not recorded, and no much larger clone is one base off.

Amplification of TCR beta CDR3 regions was carried out from RNA transcripts. The first round of RT-PCR for the TCR CDR3 was performed with the HTBI primer set and the Qiagen OneStep RT-PCR kit. A second multiplex PCR round built the libraries, followed by size selection and purification. Paired-end sequencing of the libraries was performed with 100 bp reads on an Illumina HiSeq2000. In the paper's pipeline: SOAPnuke was used to process the raw data, removing reads that contained adapters or uncalled bases, had a mean Phred below 15, or lacked an exact match to the constant primer or identifier. COPE v1.2.5 was used to merge the high-quality paired reads, and each unique nucleotide sequence was defined as a clonotype. Clonotypes were aligned to IMGT TRBV, TRBD and TRBJ reference segments using MiTCR v1.1. The analysis included only V-J combinations with a frequency above 0.0001, which together covered 98% to 99.2% of the repertoires. The TCS score was defined as F50 (clonal expansion) divided by E x V (chaos), with BLOSUM62-based TCRdist calculated between CDR3 peptides within each V-J. Welch's t-statistics and random forest reduced 514 V-J features to roughly 13, which were used in a naive Bayes classifier (R e1071). The similarity between thyroid and blood repertoires was quantified using the Morisita-Horn index. TCRdb redid the processing of the public reads, applying fastp at Q25 and MiXCR, and retained in-frame beta chains. One record per CDR3 amino acid sequence lists the most common genes and DNA. The V and J calls were not made by the authors but by TCRdb's processing. The sample yields more than 500,000 distinct CDR3 sequences; under 15% were counted once. The ten biggest clones cover around 4.5% of the sample.

The CDR3, from cysteine to phenylalanine, totals 19 residues. Just the 57-base CDR3 DNA is kept, in frame starting at base 1. V ends up 0 bases short and J 5 bases short, with an unmatched junction base count of 12. In the germline V gene (reference sequence), CDR1 corresponds to MNHEY and CDR2 to SMNVEV. Ophthalmopathy patients had moderately to severely active disease, with a Clinical Activity Score of 3 or more, a NOSPECS grade of 4 or more, and a disease duration of less than 3 months. The study excluded patients with uncontrolled infections, other autoimmune diseases, pregnancy or lactation. Diagnoses relied on clinical symptoms, serum thyroxine and TRAb, thyroid ultrasound and orbital computed tomography. PBMCs were isolated from around 10 ml of fresh peripheral blood by Ficoll-Paque density gradient centrifugation. Total RNA was extracted using Trizol reagent, and RNA quality was assessed on an Agilent 2100 Bioanalyzer.

This clonotype was obtained from a middle-aged woman with Graves' ophthalmopathy. Sample: blood. The chain joins TRBV27 to TRBJ2-5; TRBD2 fits 13 bases in the junction. The CDR3 is CASSLSNSGTSGIGETQYF. The nucleotide sequence reads TGTGCCAGCAGTTTATCGAACTCAGGGACTAGCGGGATTGGGGAGACCCAGTACTTC.